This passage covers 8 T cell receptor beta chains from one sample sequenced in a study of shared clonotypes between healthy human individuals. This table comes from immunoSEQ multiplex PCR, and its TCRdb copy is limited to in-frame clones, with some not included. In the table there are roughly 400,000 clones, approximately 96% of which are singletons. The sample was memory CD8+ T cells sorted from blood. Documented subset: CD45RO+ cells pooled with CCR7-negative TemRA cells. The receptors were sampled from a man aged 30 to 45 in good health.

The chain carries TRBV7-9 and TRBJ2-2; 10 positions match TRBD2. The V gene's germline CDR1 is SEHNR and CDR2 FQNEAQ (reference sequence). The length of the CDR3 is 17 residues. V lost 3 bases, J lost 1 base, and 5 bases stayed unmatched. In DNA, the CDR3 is TGTGCCAGCAGCTTTCTCCGACTAGCGGGGAACACCGGGGAGCTGTTTTTT. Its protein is CASSFLRLAGNTGELFF.

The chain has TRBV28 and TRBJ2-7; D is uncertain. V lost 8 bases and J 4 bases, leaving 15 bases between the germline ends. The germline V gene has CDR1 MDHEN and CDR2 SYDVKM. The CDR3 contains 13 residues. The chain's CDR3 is CASRPPQPYEQYF. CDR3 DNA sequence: TGTGCCAGCCGCCCCCCGCAACCTTACGAGCAGTACTTC.

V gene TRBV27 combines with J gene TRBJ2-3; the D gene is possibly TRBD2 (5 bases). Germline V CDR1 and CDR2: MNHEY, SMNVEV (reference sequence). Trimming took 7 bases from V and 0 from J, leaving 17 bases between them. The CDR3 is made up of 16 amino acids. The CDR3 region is CASKTERRTSTDTQYF. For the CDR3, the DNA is TGTGCCAGCAAAACGGAGAGGAGGACTAGCACAGATACGCAGTATTTT.

The CDR3 sequence: CASSYSGSGNSPLHF. The DNA for the CDR3 is TGTGCCAGCAGTTACTCGGGGAGTGGCAATTCACCCCTCCACTTT. The chain joins TRBV6-5 to TRBJ1-6; no clear D gene. The germline V and J ends were trimmed by 0 bases and 7 bases, with 10 bases remaining between them. The CDR3 runs 15 residues. Germline V gene sequence: CDR1 MNHEY, CDR2 SVGAGI.

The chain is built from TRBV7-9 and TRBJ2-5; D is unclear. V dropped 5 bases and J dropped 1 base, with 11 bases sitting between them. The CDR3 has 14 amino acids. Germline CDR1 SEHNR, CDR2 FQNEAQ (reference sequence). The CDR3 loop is CASSTGRFQETQYF. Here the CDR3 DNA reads TGTGCCAGCAGCACCGGACGGTTCCAAGAGACCCAGTACTTC.

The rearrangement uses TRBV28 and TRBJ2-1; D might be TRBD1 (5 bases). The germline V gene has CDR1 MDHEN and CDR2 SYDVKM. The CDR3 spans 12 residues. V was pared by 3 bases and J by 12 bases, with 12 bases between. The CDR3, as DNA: TGTGCCAGCAGTTTTAAGGGGCGCTGGCAGTTCTTC. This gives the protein CASSFKGRWQFF.

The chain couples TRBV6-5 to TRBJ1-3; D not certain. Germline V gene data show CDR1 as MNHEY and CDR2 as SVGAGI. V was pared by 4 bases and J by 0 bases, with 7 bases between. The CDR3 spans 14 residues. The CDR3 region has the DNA TGTGCCAGCAGTTGGACGGCCTCTGGAAACACCATATATTTT. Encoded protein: CASSWTASGNTIYF.

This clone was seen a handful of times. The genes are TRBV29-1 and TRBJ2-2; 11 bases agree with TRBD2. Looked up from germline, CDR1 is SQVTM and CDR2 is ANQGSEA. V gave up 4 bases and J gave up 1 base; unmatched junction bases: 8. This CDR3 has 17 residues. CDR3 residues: CSVVGSSGRKNTGELFF. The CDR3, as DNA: TGCAGCGTTGTAGGATCTAGCGGGAGGAAGAACACCGGGGAGCTGTTTTTT.